This T cell receptor (beta chain) is from a study of T cell changes during pregnancy in multiple sclerosis. This CDR3 region has 15 residues. Germline assignment: CDR1 MNHNY and CDR2 SVGAGI (reference sequence). V was clipped by 2 bases and J by 5 bases, with 14 bases between them. The method was immunoSEQ multiplex PCR; TCRdb's version includes in-frame clones alone and lacks a portion of them. The sample has under 45,000 clones, roughly 92% seen once. This clone has just one count. This receptor was taken from a female donor with multiple sclerosis, enrolled in a pregnancy study. Sequencing used CD4+ T cells from peripheral blood mononuclear cells, obtained in the first trimester of pregnancy. V and J are TRBV6-6 and TRBJ2-3; a possible D gene is TRBD2 (6 bases). The CDR3 protein is CASSYPGTVEDTQYF. CDR3 nucleotides: TGTGCCAGCAGTTACCCGGGGACTGTCGAAGATACGCAGTATTTT.